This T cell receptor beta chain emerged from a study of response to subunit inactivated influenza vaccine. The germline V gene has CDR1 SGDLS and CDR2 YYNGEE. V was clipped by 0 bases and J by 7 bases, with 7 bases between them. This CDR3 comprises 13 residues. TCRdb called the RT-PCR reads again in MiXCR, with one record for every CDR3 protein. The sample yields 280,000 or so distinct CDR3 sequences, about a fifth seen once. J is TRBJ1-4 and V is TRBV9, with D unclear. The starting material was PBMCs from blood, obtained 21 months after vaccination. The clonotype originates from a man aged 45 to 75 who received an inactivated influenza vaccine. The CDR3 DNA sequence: TGTGCCAGCAGCGTAGAAGGGAGTGAAAAACTGTTTTTT. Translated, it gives CASSVEGSEKLFF. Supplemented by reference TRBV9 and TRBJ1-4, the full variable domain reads DSGVTQTPKHLITATGQRVTLRCSPRSGDLSVYWYQQSLDQGLQFLIQYYNGEERAKGNILERFSAQQFPDLHSELNLSSLELGDSALYFCASSVEGSEKLFFGSGTQLSVL.